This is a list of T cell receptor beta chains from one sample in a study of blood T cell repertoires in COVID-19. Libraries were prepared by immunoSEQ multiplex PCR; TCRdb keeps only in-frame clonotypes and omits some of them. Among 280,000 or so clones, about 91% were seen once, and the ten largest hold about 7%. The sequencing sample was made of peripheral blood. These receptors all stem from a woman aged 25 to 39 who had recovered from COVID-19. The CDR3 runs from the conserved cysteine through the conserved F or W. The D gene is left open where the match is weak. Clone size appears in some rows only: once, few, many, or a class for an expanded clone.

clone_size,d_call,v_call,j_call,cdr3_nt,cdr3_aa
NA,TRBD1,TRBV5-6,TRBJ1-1,TGTGCCAGCAGCTTGGGGACAGGATCGAACACTGAAGCTTTCTTT,CASSLGTGSNTEAFF
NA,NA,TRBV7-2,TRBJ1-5,TGTGCCAGCAGCACCGGGAGGAGGGGAGATCAGCCCCAGCATTTT,CASSTGRRGDQPQHF
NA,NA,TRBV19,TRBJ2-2,TGTGCCAGTAGTTCCCGCGCCGGGGAGCTGTTTTTT,CASSSRAGELFF
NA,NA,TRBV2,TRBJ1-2,TGTGCCAGCAGTGAAGAGCTCGGGGGTGGAGGCTACACCTTC,CASSEELGGGGYTF
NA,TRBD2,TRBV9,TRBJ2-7,TGTGCCAGCAGCTTCGCCCCCGGGGGGGAGCAGTACTTC,CASSFAPGGEQYF
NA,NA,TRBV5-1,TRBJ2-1,TGCGCCAGCAGCGCCGGGAGCACCTACAATGAGCAGTTCTTC,CASSAGSTYNEQFF
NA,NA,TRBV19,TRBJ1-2,TGTGCCAGTACCAGGACAGATAACTATGGCTACACCTTC,CASTRTDNYGYTF
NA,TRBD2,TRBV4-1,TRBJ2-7,TGCGCCAGCAGCCGAGCCTTTACTAGCGGGGGGGCCTCCGAGCAGTACTTC,CASSRAFTSGGASEQYF
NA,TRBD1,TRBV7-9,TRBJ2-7,TGTGCCAGCAGCTTAGGACAGGGTGACTACGAGCAGTACTTC,CASSLGQGDYEQYF
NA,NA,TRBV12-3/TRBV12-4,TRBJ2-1,TGTGCCAGCAGTCACTCACGGGAAAGGCAGTTCTTC,CASSHSRERQFF
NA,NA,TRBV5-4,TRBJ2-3,TGTGCCAGCAGACTGGGCGCGGGGAGCACAGATACGCAGTATTTT,CASRLGAGSTDTQYF
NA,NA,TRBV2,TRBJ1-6,TGTGCCAGCAGGACTAATATTAATTCACCCCTCCACTTT,CASRTNINSPLHF
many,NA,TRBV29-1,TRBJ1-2,TGCAGCGTTGTAGGAGGGGACTACGAAGGCTACACCTTC,CSVVGGDYEGYTF